This T cell receptor (beta chain) was sequenced for a study of shared clonotypes between healthy human individuals. Study summary: Per donor, three plates held CD4 naive cells, three held CD4 memory, two held CD8 naive and one held CD8 memory.

Trimming removed 10 bases from V and 7 bases from J; junction bases left unmatched: 12. The CDR3 is 14 amino acids. The V gene's germline CDR1 is SEHNR and CDR2 FQNEAQ (reference sequence). Broader study findings: A reduction in generation probabilities was seen for non-shared clonotypes relative to those shared by all four donors. As a rule, naive subsets had a larger estimated richness than memory subsets.

Naive CD8 cells, CD45RO-negative and positively selected for CCR7, excluded terminally differentiated effector memory CD45RA+ cells. All donors were Caucasian adults living in Nashville, Tennessee. Some clones are missing from TCRdb's copy, which holds only in-frame ones; the method was immunoSEQ multiplex PCR. Here the sample spans about 800,000 clones, 95% to 97% being singletons. Turning to this clone: Its matching antigen is unknown.

This chain connects TRBV7-9 to TRBJ2-1; 8 bases are shared with TRBD2. Sequencing used naive CD8+ T cells sorted from blood. This clonotype originated in a man younger than 45 in good health. In DNA, the CDR3 is TGTGCCATTGCCGGGAGGGACGGAAAAAATGAGCAGTTCTTC. This codes for CAIAGRDGKNEQFF.